This passage covers 30 T cell receptor beta chains from one sample sequenced in a study of T cells in Graves' hyperthyroidism and ophthalmopathy. Amplification of TCR beta CDR3 regions used RNA as the template. TCR CDR3 underwent first-round RT-PCR with the HTBI primer set. TCRdb fed the multiplex PCR reads into MiXCR, producing one record per CDR3 protein. The sample has 250,000 to 350,000 distinct CDR3 sequences; 15% to 20% are singletons. The material sequenced was blood. These TCRs come from an older woman with Graves' ophthalmopathy.

This clonotype occurred a few times. The CDR3 here is CASSFRGTGGANVLTF. The CDR3 DNA reads as TGTGCCAGCAGTTTCAGGGGAACGGGAGGGGCCAACGTCCTGACTTTC. This chain connects TRBV28 to TRBJ2-6, with D maybe TRBD1 (6 bases). The CDR3 sequence is 16 residues long. V gave up 3 bases and J gave up 4 bases, with 13 bases separating them. CDR1 MDHEN and CDR2 SYDVKM come from the germline V gene.

The rearrangement links TRBV29-1 to TRBJ2-4, with TRBD2 matching over 11 bases. CDR3 length equals 13 residues. CDR1 and CDR2 from the germline V gene are SQVTM and ANQGSEA. The J segment lost 10 bases and the V segment lost 6 bases, leaving 8 bases of the junction unmatched. The CDR3 DNA sequence: TGCAGCGTAATAACTAGCGGGAGTGGAATTCAGTACTTC. Amino acids: CSVITSGSGIQYF.

This clonotype was picked up many times. CDR3 sequence reads: CASSLEMAAYEQYF. The CDR3 nucleotides are TGTGCCAGCAGCTTAGAAATGGCGGCCTACGAGCAGTACTTC. The chain links TRBV7-2 to TRBJ2-7, with no clear D. This CDR3 contains 14 residues. Germline CDR1 is SGHTA and CDR2 is FQGNSA. V lost 1 base and J lost 2, with 9 bases in between.

The rearrangement joins TRBV27 to TRBJ2-6, with D possibly being TRBD2 (5 bases). The CDR3 sequence is 15 residues long. Germline loops: CDR1 MNHEY, CDR2 SMNVEV (reference sequence). V lost 4 bases, J lost 2 bases, and 9 bases lay in between. In DNA form, the CDR3 reads TGTGCCAGCAGTTGGGAGCGCCCTGGGGCCAACGTCCTGACTTTC. It encodes CASSWERPGANVLTF.

At least ten counts were recorded for this clonotype. This chain connects TRBV7-2 to TRBJ2-7; D is undetermined. Germline V gene sequence: CDR1 SGHTA, CDR2 FQGNSA. The length of the CDR3 is 15 residues. The ends were cut back, 9 bases at V and 3 bases at J, with 21 bases in the middle. The CDR3, as DNA: TGTGCCAGTAGGGAAGGTGTAGCAATCTTCTACGAGCAGTACTTC. Its protein is CASREGVAIFYEQYF.

This clonotype showed up many times. CDR3 residues: CASSFGGEGYTF. The DNA for the CDR3 is TGTGCCAGCAGCTTCGGTGGGGAAGGCTACACCTTC. V is TRBV11-2 and J is TRBJ1-2; the D is unclear. V dropped 3 bases and J dropped 8 bases, with 10 bases sitting between them. Germline V lookup: CDR1 SGHAT, CDR2 FQNNGV. CDR3 length: 12 residues.

Ten or more counts support this clonotype. V gene TRBV20-1 combines with J gene TRBJ2-3; 9 nucleotides agree with TRBD2. This CDR3 region has 14 residues. Trimming removed 6 bases from V and 7 bases from J; junction bases left unmatched: 11. Germline loops: CDR1 DFQATT, CDR2 SNEGSKA (reference sequence). The CDR3 reads CSAAKREATNTQYF. The CDR3 coding sequence is TGCAGTGCCGCGAAGCGGGAGGCCACCAATACGCAGTATTTT.

V gene TRBV6-6 combines with J gene TRBJ1-4, with D possibly matching TRBD1 (6 bases). The germline V gene has CDR1 MNHNY and CDR2 SVGAGI (reference sequence). V lost 2 bases, J lost 4 bases, and 11 bases lay in between. The CDR3 has 15 amino acids. For the CDR3, the DNA is TGTGCCAGCAGTTACCTACAGGGCTATAATGAAAAACTGTTTTTT. This encodes CASSYLQGYNEKLFF.

The rearrangement links TRBV20-1 to TRBJ2-5; 11 bases match TRBD1. This CDR3 has 17 residues. Germline V CDR1 and CDR2: DFQATT, SNEGSKA (reference sequence). Germline trimming cut 3 bases from V and 4 bases from J; bases unmatched to any gene: 13. The CDR3 DNA reads as TGCAGTGCTAGGGATACGCCGGGACAGGGGGGATCAGAGACCCAGTACTTC. Residues: CSARDTPGQGGSETQYF.

Concerning this clonotype itself: The DNA is left out, because the CDR3 cannot be placed on it with certainty; the CDR3 is given as TCRdb lists it. The chain has TRBV6-2 or TRBV6-3 and TRBJ1-2; the DNA was not used to check the table's D call, TRBD1. The CDR3 has 22 residues if both end residues are counted. CDR1 and CDR2 (germline): MNHEY, SVGEGT. The CDR3 protein is CASSPGTGMGDQYFGPGYGYTF.

V gene TRBV6-2 or TRBV6-3 combines with J gene TRBJ2-7; 7 bases line up with TRBD2. The CDR3 has 14 amino acids. The germline V gene encodes CDR1 MNHEY and CDR2 SVGEGT. V trimming: 4 bases; J trimming: 5 bases; junction bases outside the gene matches: 8. Written as DNA, the CDR3 is TGTGCCAGCAGTTTGACTAGCTCGGGAAACGAGCAGTACTTC. Amino acid sequence: CASSLTSSGNEQYF.

This clonotype was picked up many times. The CDR3 DNA reads as TGTGCCAGCAGCTTGGAACGGGCGGGGCCCCAGCATTTT. It codes for CASSLERAGPQHF. This chain connects TRBV5-8 to TRBJ1-5; D gene ambiguous. Germline V gene data show CDR1 as SGHTS and CDR2 as YDEGEE. V lost 0 bases and J lost 9, with 10 bases in between. CDR3 length: 13 amino acids.

This clonotype was counted a single time. The CDR3 does not end in the conserved phenylalanine or tryptophan, so this is likely a read error. The rearrangement links TRBV7-9 to TRBJ1-1; maybe TRBD1 (6 bases). Trimming removed 3 bases at V and 4 bases at J, with 9 bases between. Germline CDR1 SEHNR, CDR2 FQNEAQ (reference sequence). This CDR3 spans 13 amino acids. The CDR3 nucleotides read TGTGCCAGCAGCTTCGGACAGAGCACTGAAGCTTTCCTT. The encoded protein is CASSFGQSTEAFL.

This clonotype was detected many times. The V and J genes are TRBV5-1 and TRBJ2-1; 14 bases match TRBD2. J lost 8 bases, V lost 9 bases, and 13 bases had no gene match. CDR1 SGHRS and CDR2 YFSETQ come from the germline V gene. This CDR3 has 16 amino acids. CDR3 in DNA: TGCGCCACCACATGGACCGGGACTAGCGGGAGCTATGAGCAGTTCTTC. It specifies CATTWTGTSGSYEQFF.

About this clonotype itself: This clone may be a read error of a much larger clone one base away. V and J are TRBV5-1 and TRBJ1-4, with 7 bases lining up with TRBD1. CDR1 is SGHRS, CDR2 YFSETQ, per germline. The CDR3 covers 13 residues. The CDR3: CAGSRGTREKLFF. CDR3 coding DNA: TGCGCCGGCAGCAGGGGGACGCGTGAAAAACTGTTTTTT.

This clonotype was detected ten times or more. The chain joins TRBV7-9 to TRBJ1-5; D perhaps matches TRBD1 (5 bases). The length of the CDR3 is 12 residues. The ends were cut back, 7 bases at V and 4 bases at J, with 8 bases in the middle. Germline assignment: CDR1 SEHNR and CDR2 FQNEAQ (reference sequence). The CDR3 DNA is TGTGCCAGCAATAGGGGTAATCAGCCCCAGCATTTT. This gives the protein CASNRGNQPQHF.

This clonotype was detected ten times or more. The chain joins TRBV12-3 or TRBV12-4 to TRBJ1-5, with TRBD1 matching over 9 bases. The length of the CDR3 is 15 residues. The junction had 7 bases not matched to a gene; V was cut back by 6 bases and J by 4 bases. The CDR3 loop is CASRERDRENQPQHF. The CDR3 DNA follows: TGTGCCAGCAGAGAAAGGGACAGGGAGAATCAGCCCCAGCATTTT.

This clonotype was detected a few times. The chain has TRBV18 and TRBJ2-1, with 9 bases lining up with TRBD1. The CDR3 runs to 14 residues. Germline values: CDR1 KGHSH, CDR2 LQKENI. V was clipped by 5 bases and J by 6 bases; unmatched bases: 5. DNA for the CDR3: TGTGCCAGCTCATCTATGGGACAGGGCAATGAGCAGTTCTTC. Translating gives CASSSMGQGNEQFF.

The rearrangement links TRBV20-1 to TRBJ2-5, with 7 bases identical to TRBD1. CDR1 is DFQATT, CDR2 SNEGSKA, per germline (reference sequence). The CDR3 length is 15 residues. The trim removed 6 bases at V and 3 bases at J, leaving 13 bases unmatched. CDR3: CSATNDRDWKETQYF. CDR3 sequence (DNA): TGCAGTGCCACCAATGACAGGGATTGGAAAGAGACCCAGTACTTC.

The chain is built from TRBV9 and TRBJ2-3, with TRBD2 as a possible D gene (5 bases). CDR1 is SGDLS, CDR2 YYNGEE, per germline. This CDR3 region has 12 residues. V lost 4 bases, J lost 7 bases, and 10 bases lay in between. DNA of the CDR3: TGTGCCAGCAGCTCCGAGGGTAATACGCAGTATTTT. It encodes CASSSEGNTQYF.

V and J are TRBV20-1 and TRBJ2-7, with D possibly being TRBD1 (5 bases). Germline V gene data show CDR1 as DFQATT and CDR2 as SNEGSKA (reference sequence). Trimming removed 1 base at V and 2 bases at J, with 12 bases between. CDR3 length equals 14 residues. This CDR3 is CSARVNRPTYEQYF. Written as DNA, the CDR3 is TGCAGTGCTAGAGTTAACAGGCCTACCTACGAGCAGTACTTC.

The chain joins TRBV9 to TRBJ2-2; D may be TRBD2 (5 bases). CDR3 length: 15 residues. From germline, CDR1 is SGDLS and CDR2 YYNGEE. Trimming left V 3 bases short and J 0 bases short, with 9 bases between. The CDR3 DNA reads as TGTGCCAGCAGCGCCGACGGGACGAACACCGGGGAGCTGTTTTTT. Its protein product is CASSADGTNTGELFF. The full variable domain, rest sourced from reference TRBV9 and TRBJ2-2, is DSGVTQTPKHLITATGQRVTLRCSPRSGDLSVYWYQQSLDQGLQFLIQYYNGEERAKGNILERFSAQQFPDLHSELNLSSLELGDSALYFCASSADGTNTGELFFGEGSRLTVL.

This clonotype occurred many times. The V gene is TRBV5-5, the J gene TRBJ1-2; TRBD1 aligns across 7 bases. The CDR3 runs to 13 residues. The germline V gene has CDR1 SGHKS and CDR2 YYEKEE (reference sequence). V shed 4 bases and J 5 bases; nucleotides not matched to a gene: 5. For the CDR3, the DNA is TGTGCCAGCAGCATTGGGACAGAATATGGCTACACCTTC. It translates to CASSIGTEYGYTF.

The table lists this clonotype with many counts. This rearrangement joins TRBV2 to TRBJ1-1, with 8 bases fitting TRBD1. This CDR3 region has 12 residues. V lost 7 bases to trimming and J lost 8 bases; unmatched junction nucleotides: 6. Germline-derived CDR1 and CDR2 are SNHLY and FYNNEI. The CDR3: CASTDRGPEAFF. CDR3 sequence (DNA): TGTGCCAGCACTGACAGGGGACCCGAAGCTTTCTTT.

At least ten counts were recorded for this clonotype. For the CDR3, the DNA is TGTGCCAGCAGCCCACAAAGGACAGGGGGCGGGGAGCAGTTCTTC. Translating gives CASSPQRTGGGEQFF. The chain is built from TRBV7-2 and TRBJ2-1; 11 positions agree with TRBD1. The V segment lost 5 bases and the J segment 10 bases; nucleotides outside the gene matches: 10. The germline V gene encodes CDR1 SGHTA and CDR2 FQGNSA. The CDR3 runs to 15 residues. The full variable domain, with the rest looked up from reference TRBV7-2 and TRBJ2-1, is GAGVSQSPSNKVTEKGKDVELRCDPISGHTALYWYRQSLGQGLEFLIYFQGNSAPDKSGLPSDRFSAERTGGSVSTLTIQRTQQEDSAVYLCASSPQRTGGGEQFFGPGTRLTVL.

This clonotype was detected ten times or more. The chain combines TRBV5-1 with TRBJ1-1; 7 positions match TRBD1. Per germline, CDR1 SGHRS and CDR2 YFSETQ. The CDR3 extends over 14 amino acids. Losses at the gene ends were 6 bases for V and 4 bases for J; bases not matched to a gene: 9. CDR3 sequence: CASTDRARGTEAFF. The CDR3 nucleotides read TGCGCCAGCACCGACAGGGCTAGAGGCACTGAAGCTTTCTTT. The full variable domain, with the rest looked up from reference TRBV5-1 and TRBJ1-1, is KAGVTQTPRYLIKTRGQQVTLSCSPISGHRSVSWYQQTPGQGLQFLFEYFSETQRNKGNFPGRFSGRQFSNSRSEMNVSTLELGDSALYLCASTDRARGTEAFFGQGTRLTVV.

This clonotype has at least ten counts. This chain uses TRBV7-9 with TRBJ2-7; either TRBD1 or TRBD2 may supply D (5 bases each). In germline, CDR1 is SEHNR, CDR2 FQNEAQ (reference sequence). This CDR3 has 14 residues. Trimming cost V 0 bases and J 9 bases, with 15 bases left between them. The CDR3 spells CASSLAGDLTRQYF. CDR3 bases: TGTGCCAGCAGCTTAGCGGGGGATTTGACGCGGCAGTACTTC. The full variable domain, completed using reference TRBV7-9 and TRBJ2-7, is DTGVSQNPRHKITKRGQNVTFRCDPISEHNRLYWYRQTLGQGPEFLTYFQNEAQLEKSRLLSDRFSAERPKGSFSTLEIQRTEQGDSAMYLCASSLAGDLTRQYFGPGTRLTVT.

The CDR3 DNA reads as TGCGCCAGCAGCCAAGTCGGACAGGGGATAGAGACCCAGTACTTC. Residues: CASSQVGQGIETQYF. The chain recombines TRBV4-1 with TRBJ2-5, with 9 bases matching TRBD1. The CDR3 has 15 residues. Germline V gene sequence: CDR1 MGHRA, CDR2 YSYEKL. After removal of 1 base from V and 4 bases from J, the junction contained 4 bases not matched to a gene.

Written as DNA, the CDR3 is TGCAGTTCCCTAGGGCTGGGCAACAATTCACCCCTCCACTTT. This encodes CSSLGLGNNSPLHF. The rearrangement links TRBV20-1 to TRBJ1-6; D is uncertain. CDR1 and CDR2 from the germline V gene are DFQATT and SNEGSKA (reference sequence). Trimming stripped 8 bases from V and 7 bases from J, with 18 bases between. This CDR3 spans 14 amino acids.

The chain combines TRBV2 with TRBJ2-2, with unresolved D. The ends were cut back, 4 bases at V and 4 bases at J, with 7 bases in the middle. In germline, CDR1 is SNHLY, CDR2 FYNNEI. The CDR3 runs 13 residues. The CDR3 DNA is TGTGCCAGCAGTGCCGCCAGCACCGGGGAGCTGTTTTTT. This gives the protein CASSAASTGELFF. Using reference TRBV2 and TRBJ2-2 for the parts outside the CDR3, the full variable domain is EPEVTQTPSHQVTQMGQEVILRCVPISNHLYFYWYRQILGQKVEFLVSFYNNEISEKSEIFDDQFSVERPDGSNFTLKIRSTKLEDSAMYFCASSAASTGELFFGEGSRLTVL.